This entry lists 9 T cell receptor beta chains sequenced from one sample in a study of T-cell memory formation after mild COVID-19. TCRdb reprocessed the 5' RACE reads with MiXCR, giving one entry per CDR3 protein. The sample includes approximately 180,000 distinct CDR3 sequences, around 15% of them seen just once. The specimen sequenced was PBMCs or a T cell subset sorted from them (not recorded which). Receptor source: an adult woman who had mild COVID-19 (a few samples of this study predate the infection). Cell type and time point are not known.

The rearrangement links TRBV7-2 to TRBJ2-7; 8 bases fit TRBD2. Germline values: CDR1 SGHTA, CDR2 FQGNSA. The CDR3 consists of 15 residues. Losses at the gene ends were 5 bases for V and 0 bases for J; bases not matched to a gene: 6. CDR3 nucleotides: TGTGCCAGCAGCCCCCGACTAGCGACCTCCTACGAGCAGTACTTC. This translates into CASSPRLATSYEQYF.

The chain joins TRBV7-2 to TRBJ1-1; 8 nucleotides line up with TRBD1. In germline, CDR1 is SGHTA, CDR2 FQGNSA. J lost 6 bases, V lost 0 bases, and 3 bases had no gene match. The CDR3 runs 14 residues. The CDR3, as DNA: TGTGCCAGCAGCTTAGCCCCGGACAGGGCTGAAGCTTTCTTT. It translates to CASSLAPDRAEAFF.

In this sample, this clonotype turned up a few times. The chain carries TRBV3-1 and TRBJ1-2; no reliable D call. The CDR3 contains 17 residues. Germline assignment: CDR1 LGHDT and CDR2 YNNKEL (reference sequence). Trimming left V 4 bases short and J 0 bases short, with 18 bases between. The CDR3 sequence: CASSRSAGRTANYGYTF. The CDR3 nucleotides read TGTGCCAGCAGCCGATCGGCAGGCCGCACCGCTAACTATGGCTACACCTTC. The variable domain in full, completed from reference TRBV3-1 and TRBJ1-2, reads DTAVSQTPKYLVTQMGNDKSIKCEQNLGHDTMYWYKQDSKKFLKIMFSYNNKELIINETVPNRFSPKSPDKAHLNLHINSLELGDSAVYFCASSRSAGRTANYGYTFGSGTRLTVV.

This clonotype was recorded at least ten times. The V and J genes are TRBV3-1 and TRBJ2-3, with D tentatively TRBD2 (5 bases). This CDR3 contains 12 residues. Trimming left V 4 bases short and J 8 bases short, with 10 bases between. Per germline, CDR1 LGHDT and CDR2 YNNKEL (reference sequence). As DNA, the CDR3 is TGTGCCAGCAGCCTGGCGGCGGGTACGCAGTATTTT. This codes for CASSLAAGTQYF.

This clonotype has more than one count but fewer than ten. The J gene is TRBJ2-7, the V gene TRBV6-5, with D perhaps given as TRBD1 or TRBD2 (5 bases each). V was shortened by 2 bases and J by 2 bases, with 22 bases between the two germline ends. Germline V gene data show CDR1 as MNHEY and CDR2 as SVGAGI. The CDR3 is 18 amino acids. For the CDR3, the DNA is TGTGCCAGCAGTTACGAGGGAAAAGGGGCGCTCGGGGCCTACGAGCAGTACTTC. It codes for CASSYEGKGALGAYEQYF.

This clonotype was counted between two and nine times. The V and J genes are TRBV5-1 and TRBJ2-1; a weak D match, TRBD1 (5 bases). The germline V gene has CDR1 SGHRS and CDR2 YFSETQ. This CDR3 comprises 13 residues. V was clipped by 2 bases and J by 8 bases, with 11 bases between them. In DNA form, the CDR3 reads TGCGCCAGCAGCTTAGGGGATCGGGATGAGCAGTTCTTC. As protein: CASSLGDRDEQFF. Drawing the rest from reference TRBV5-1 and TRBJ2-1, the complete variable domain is KAGVTQTPRYLIKTRGQQVTLSCSPISGHRSVSWYQQTPGQGLQFLFEYFSETQRNKGNFPGRFSGRQFSNSRSEMNVSTLELGDSALYLCASSLGDRDEQFFGPGTRLTVL.

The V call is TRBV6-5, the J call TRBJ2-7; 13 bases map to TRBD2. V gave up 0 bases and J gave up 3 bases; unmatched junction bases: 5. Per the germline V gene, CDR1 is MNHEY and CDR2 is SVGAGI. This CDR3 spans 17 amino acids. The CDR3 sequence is CASSYSDGTSGNYEQYF. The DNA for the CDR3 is TGTGCCAGCAGTTACTCCGACGGGACTAGCGGGAACTACGAGCAGTACTTC.

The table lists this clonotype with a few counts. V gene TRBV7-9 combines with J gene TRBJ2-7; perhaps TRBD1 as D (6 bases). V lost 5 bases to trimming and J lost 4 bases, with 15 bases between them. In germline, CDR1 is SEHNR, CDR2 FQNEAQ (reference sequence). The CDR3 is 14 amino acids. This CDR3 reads CASSPGRQGYEQYF. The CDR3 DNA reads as TGTGCCAGCAGCCCCGGCCGGCAGGGGTACGAGCAGTACTTC.

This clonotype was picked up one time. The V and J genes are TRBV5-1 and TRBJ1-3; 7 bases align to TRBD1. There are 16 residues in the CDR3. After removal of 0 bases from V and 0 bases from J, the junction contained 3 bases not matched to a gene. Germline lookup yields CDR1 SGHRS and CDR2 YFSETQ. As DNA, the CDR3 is TGCGCCAGCAGCTTGGGAGGACAGGCCTCTGGAAACACCATATATTTT. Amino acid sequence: CASSLGGQASGNTIYF.